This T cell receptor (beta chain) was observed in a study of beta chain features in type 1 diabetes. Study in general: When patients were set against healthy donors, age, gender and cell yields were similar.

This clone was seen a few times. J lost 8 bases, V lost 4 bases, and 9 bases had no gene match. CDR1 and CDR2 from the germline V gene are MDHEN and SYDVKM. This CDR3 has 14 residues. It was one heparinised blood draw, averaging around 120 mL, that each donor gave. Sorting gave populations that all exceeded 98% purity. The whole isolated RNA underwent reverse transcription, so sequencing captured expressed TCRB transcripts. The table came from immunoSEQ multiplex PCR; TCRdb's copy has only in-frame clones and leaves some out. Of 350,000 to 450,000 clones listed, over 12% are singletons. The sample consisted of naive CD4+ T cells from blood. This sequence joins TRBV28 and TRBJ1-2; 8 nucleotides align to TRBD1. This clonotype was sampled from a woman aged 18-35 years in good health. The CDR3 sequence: CASSSGQDSSGYTF. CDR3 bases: TGTGCCAGCAGTTCGGGACAGGATTCTTCGGGCTACACCTTC.